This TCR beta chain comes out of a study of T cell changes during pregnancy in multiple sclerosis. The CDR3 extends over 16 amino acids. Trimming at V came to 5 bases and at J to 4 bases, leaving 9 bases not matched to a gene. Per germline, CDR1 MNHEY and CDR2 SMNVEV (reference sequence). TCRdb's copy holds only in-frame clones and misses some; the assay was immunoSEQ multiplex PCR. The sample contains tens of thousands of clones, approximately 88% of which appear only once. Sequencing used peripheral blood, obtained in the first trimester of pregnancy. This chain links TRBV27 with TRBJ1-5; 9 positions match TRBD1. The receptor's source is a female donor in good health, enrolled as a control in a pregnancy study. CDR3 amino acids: CASSPTQGAPNQPQHF. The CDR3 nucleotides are TGTGCCAGCAGTCCAACACAGGGGGCCCCTAATCAGCCCCAGCATTTT.